This entry features one TCR beta chain sequence. The antigen remains undetermined. Germline V lookup: CDR1 DFQATT, CDR2 SNEGSKA (reference sequence). The CDR3 is 13 residues long. The junction had 8 bases not matched to a gene; V was cut back by 6 bases and J by 4 bases. Each TCR beta library was made by quantitative 5'-RACE that incorporated molecular barcodes. TCRdb passed the 5' RACE reads through MiXCR, listing each CDR3 protein once. The data contain some 200,000 distinct CDR3 sequences, approximately 18% of them singletons. The data derive from a study of CD8 T cells in ankylosing spondylitis. Study conclusions and caveats: Clones linked to the disease showed a CD8+ phenotype. They occurred at relatively low frequencies in peripheral blood. Several of the motif variants were reported before in synovial fluid and blood from reactive arthritis.

The sample was blood, either unsorted or a sorted T cell fraction (not recorded which). The clonotype originates from a male donor aged 10 to 30 with ankylosing spondylitis or in good health (not recorded which). This chain connects TRBV20-1 to TRBJ1-1; 7 bases match TRBD1. The CDR3 spells CSAKTGPSTEAFF. The CDR3 region has the DNA TGCAGTGCGAAGACAGGGCCGAGCACTGAAGCTTTCTTT.